A selection of T cell receptor beta chains follows, all from one sample in a study of cytomegalovirus exposure and HLA in healthy donors. Measured with immunoSEQ multiplex PCR; TCRdb has only the in-frame clones, and not every one. Of roughly 160,000 clones in the sample, around 77% were seen once. What was sequenced was PBMCs. The source of these receptors is a woman in her twenties or thirties in good health and CMV-seronegative. Each CDR3 is given with its conserved first and last residue. The D gene is left open where the match is weak. Size tells how often a clone was seen (once, few, many) or the class of an expanded clone, and some rows leave it out.

. | TRBD1 | TRBJ2-1 | 14 | TRBV7-7 | CASSSGTGEAEQFF | TGTGCTAGCAGCTCCGGGACAGGGGAGGCTGAACAGTTCTTC
. | . | TRBJ2-5 | 15 | TRBV6-1 | CASWRGGRNQETQYF | TGTGCCAGCTGGAGGGGCGGACGAAACCAAGAGACCCAGTACTTC
. | . | TRBJ1-3 | 12 | TRBV28 | CASSSGGNTIYF | TGTGCCAGCAGTTCGGGGGGGAACACCATATATTTT
once | . | TRBJ2-7 | 16 | TRBV7-2 | CASSLNKGFRAYEQYF | TGTGCCAGCAGCTTAAACAAGGGGTTTAGGGCCTACGAGCAGTACTTC
. | . | TRBJ2-3 | 14 | TRBV30 | CAWSVGLSTDTQYF | TGTGCCTGGAGTGTTGGACTTAGCACAGATACGCAGTATTTT
. | TRBD1 | TRBJ2-7 | 15 | TRBV11-3 | CASSETGGDSYEQYF | TGTGCCAGCAGCGAGACAGGGGGGGACTCCTACGAGCAGTACTTC
. | . | TRBJ1-1 | 14 | TRBV6-5 | CASSYSSLNTEAFF | TGTGCCAGCAGTTACTCGTCTTTGAACACTGAAGCTTTCTTT
. | TRBD2 | TRBJ2-1 | 14 | TRBV4-2 | CASSQAGGYNEQFF | TGTGCCAGCAGCCAAGCGGGGGGCTACAATGAGCAGTTCTTC
few | . | TRBJ1-1 | 12 | TRBV7-9 | CASETGNTEAFF | TGTGCCAGCGAAACAGGTAACACTGAAGCTTTCTTT
few | . | TRBJ2-1 | 13 | TRBV7-9 | CASSTDSYNEQFF | TGTGCCAGCAGCACAGACAGTTACAATGAGCAGTTCTTC
. | TRBD1 | TRBJ2-7 | 14 | TRBV5-1 | CASSFEGARYEQYF | TGCGCCAGCAGCTTCGAGGGGGCGCGTTACGAGCAGTACTTC
. | . | TRBJ2-1 | 15 | TRBV10-3 | CAISDTTSSYNEQFF | TGTGCCATCAGTGACACGACAAGCTCCTACAATGAGCAGTTCTTC
. | . | TRBJ1-1 | 16 | TRBV5-1 | CASRPLGATVGTEAFF | TGCGCCAGCAGACCGTTGGGGGCGACAGTGGGCACTGAAGCTTTCTTT
. | TRBD2 | TRBJ2-1 | 15 | TRBV7-3 | CASSLLAGSYNEQFF | TGTGCCAGCAGCTTACTAGCGGGGTCCTACAATGAGCAGTTCTTC
. | TRBD1 | TRBJ1-1 | 15 | TRBV7-2 | CASSSQGAIGTEAFF | TGTGCCAGCAGCTCCCAGGGGGCTATAGGGACTGAAGCTTTCTTT
few | TRBD2 | TRBJ2-6 | 17 | TRBV7-2 | CASSRREGSSGANVLTF | TGTGCCAGCAGCCGCAGGGAGGGTTCCTCTGGGGCCAACGTCCTGACTTTC
. | TRBD1 | TRBJ1-1 | 15 | TRBV5-1 | CASSLAGTGDTEAFF | TGCGCCAGCAGCTTGGCAGGGACAGGGGACACTGAAGCTTTCTTT
. | . | TRBJ2-1 | 13 | TRBV7-3 | CASRDPGYNEQFF | TGTGCCAGCAGAGATCCCGGTTACAATGAGCAGTTCTTC
. | TRBD1 | TRBJ2-7 | 16 | TRBV19 | CASSPGGQGGSYEQYF | TGTGCCAGTAGTCCAGGAGGACAGGGAGGCTCCTACGAGCAGTACTTC
. | . | TRBJ2-1 | 13 | TRBV29-1 | CSVEGQGGDEQFF | TGCAGCGTTGAAGGGCAGGGTGGGGATGAGCAGTTCTTC
. | . | TRBJ2-1 | 14 | TRBV28 | CASSLWGQNYEQFF | TGTGCCAGCAGTTTATGGGGCCAGAACTATGAGCAGTTCTTC
once | TRBD1 | TRBJ2-7 | 15 | TRBV9 | CASSVVGYRGDEQYF | TGTGCCAGCAGCGTAGTGGGCTACAGGGGCGACGAGCAGTACTTC
. | . | TRBJ2-5 | 15 | TRBV4-3 | CASSRTFGSQETQYF | TGCGCCAGCAGCCGAACCTTCGGGTCACAAGAGACCCAGTACTTC
. | TRBD1 | TRBJ1-4 | 15 | TRBV7-8 | CASSLLGTGSEKLFF | TGTGCCAGCAGCTTACTAGGGACAGGCTCTGAAAAACTGTTTTTT
. | . | TRBJ1-1 | 13 | TRBV5-1 | CASSFELNTEAFF | TGCGCCAGCAGCTTTGAGTTGAACACTGAAGCTTTCTTT
. | TRBD1 | TRBJ1-2 | 14 | TRBV19 | CASSIRQGAGGYTF | TGTGCCAGTAGTATCCGACAGGGGGCTGGTGGCTACACCTTC
. | . | TRBJ2-3 | 16 | TRBV5-1 | CASSLGQQLSTDTQYF | TGCGCCAGCAGCTTGGGACAGCAACTTAGCACAGATACGCAGTATTTT
. | TRBD1 | TRBJ2-2 | 12 | TRBV19 | CASGTGSGVLFF | TGTGCCAGCGGGACAGGGAGCGGGGTGCTGTTTTTT
. | . | TRBJ2-2 | 14 | TRBV7-2 | CASSLRGGTGELFF | TGTGCCAGCAGCTTAAGGGGGGGGACCGGGGAGCTGTTTTTT
few | . | TRBJ2-7 | 13 | TRBV5-6 | CASSLQDSYEQYF | TGTGCCAGCAGCTTGCAGGACTCCTACGAGCAGTACTTC
. | . | TRBJ1-4 | 14 | TRBV5-1 | CASSLGGVNEKLFF | TGCGCCAGCAGCTTGGGCGGGGTAAATGAAAAACTGTTTTTT
. | . | TRBJ2-1 | 14 | TRBV6-1 | CASSPQPNYNEQFF | TGTGCCAGCAGTCCACAGCCGAACTACAATGAGCAGTTCTTC
few | . | TRBJ2-1 | 17 | TRBV7-7 | CASSLGASSQVGNEQFF | TGTGCCAGCAGCTTAGGGGCCTCTAGCCAGGTCGGCAATGAGCAGTTCTTC
. | TRBD1 | TRBJ2-1 | 16 | TRBV27 | CASSIWTGGVYNEQFF | TGTGCCAGCAGTATTTGGACAGGGGGCGTCTACAATGAGCAGTTCTTC
. | . | TRBJ1-1 | 14 | TRBV7-3 | CASSPRGGDWRAFF | TGTGCCAGCAGCCCCCGCGGGGGCGATTGGAGAGCTTTCTTT
. | TRBD2 | TRBJ2-7 | 15 | TRBV10-3 | CAISGTSGGFYEQYF | TGTGCCATCAGTGGGACTAGCGGAGGCTTCTACGAGCAGTACTTC
. | . | TRBJ2-7 | 16 | TRBV4-1 | CASSQSPHSQAYEQYF | TGCGCCAGCAGCCAAAGCCCCCACAGCCAGGCCTACGAGCAGTACTTC
once | . | TRBJ2-2 | 16 | TRBV5-4 | CASSPRADLNTGELFF | TGTGCCAGCAGCCCCAGAGCGGACCTGAACACCGGGGAGCTGTTTTTT
few | TRBD2 | TRBJ2-1 | 16 | TRBV5-1 | CASSAGGGSSYNEQFF | TGCGCCAGCAGCGCGGGAGGGGGGAGCTCCTACAATGAGCAGTTCTTC
. | TRBD1 | TRBJ2-7 | 10 | TRBV20-1 | CSTGVHEQYF | TGCAGCACAGGGGTACACGAGCAGTACTTC
. | TRBD1 | TRBJ2-5 | 13 | TRBV19 | CASSMDRGETQYF | TGTGCCAGTAGTATGGACAGGGGAGAGACCCAGTACTTC
once | . | TRBJ2-5 | 13 | TRBV7-2 | CASSPRREETQYF | TGTGCCAGCAGCCCCAGGAGGGAGGAGACCCAGTACTTC
. | . | TRBJ1-2 | 12 | TRBV12-2 | CASHLGGRGYTF | TGTGCAAGTCATCTCGGGGGGCGCGGCTACACCTTC
. | TRBD1 | TRBJ1-4 | 15 | TRBV7-9 | CASSLQGGSNEKLFF | TGTGCCAGCAGCTTGCAGGGGGGATCTAATGAAAAACTGTTTTTT
few | . | TRBJ2-7 | 13 | TRBV4-1 | CASSQAYSYEQYF | TGCGCCAGCAGCCAAGCCTACTCCTACGAGCAGTACTTC
. | . | TRBJ1-5 | 13 | TRBV11-2 | CASSPQGNQPQHF | TGTGCCAGCAGCCCTCAGGGGAATCAGCCCCAGCATTTT
. | TRBD1 | TRBJ2-2 | 14 | TRBV29-1 | CSVGTGIDTGELFF | TGCAGCGTAGGGACAGGGATCGACACCGGGGAGCTGTTTTTT
. | . | TRBJ2-7 | 15 | TRBV4-3 | CASSQDRDSYYEQYF | TGCGCCAGCAGCCAAGACAGGGACTCCTACTACGAGCAGTACTTC
. | . | TRBJ2-1 | 12 | TRBV7-2 | CASSWSYNEQFF | TGTGCCAGCAGCTGGAGCTACAATGAGCAGTTCTTC
. | TRBD2 | TRBJ2-3 | 17 | TRBV5-6 | CASSLELAGVYTDTQYF | TGTGCCAGCAGCTTGGAGCTAGCGGGGGTTTATACAGATACGCAGTATTTT
. | . | TRBJ2-5 | 13 | TRBV5-4 | CASSRERRETQYF | TGTGCCAGCAGCCGGGAACGGAGGGAGACCCAGTACTTC
. | . | TRBJ2-2 | 11 | TRBV25-1 | CASMSYGELFF | TGTGCCAGCATGTCCTACGGGGAGCTGTTTTTT
. | TRBD1 | TRBJ1-5 | 14 | TRBV7-2 | CASSPQGEYQPQHF | TGTGCCAGCAGTCCTCAGGGGGAATATCAGCCCCAGCATTTT
. | . | TRBJ2-5 | 13 | TRBV7-9 | CASSPRGPETQYF | TGTGCCAGCAGCCCGCGTGGTCCAGAGACCCAGTACTTC